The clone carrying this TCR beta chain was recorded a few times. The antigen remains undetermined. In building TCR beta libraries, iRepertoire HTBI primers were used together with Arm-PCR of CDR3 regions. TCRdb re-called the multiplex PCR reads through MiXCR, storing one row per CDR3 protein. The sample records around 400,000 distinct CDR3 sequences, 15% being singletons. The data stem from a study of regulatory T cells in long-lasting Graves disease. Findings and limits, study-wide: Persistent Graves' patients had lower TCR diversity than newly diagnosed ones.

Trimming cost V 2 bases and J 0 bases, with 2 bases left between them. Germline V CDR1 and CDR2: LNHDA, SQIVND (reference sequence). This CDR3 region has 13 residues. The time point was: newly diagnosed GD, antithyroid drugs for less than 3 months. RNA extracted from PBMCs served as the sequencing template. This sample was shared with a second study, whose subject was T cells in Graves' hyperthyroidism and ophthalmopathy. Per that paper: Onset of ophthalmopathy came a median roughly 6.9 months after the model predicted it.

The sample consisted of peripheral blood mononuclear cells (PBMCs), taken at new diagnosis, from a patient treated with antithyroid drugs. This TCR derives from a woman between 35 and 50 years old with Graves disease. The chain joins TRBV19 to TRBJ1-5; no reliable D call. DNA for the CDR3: TGTGCCAGTAGTATAACTAGCAATCAGCCCCAGCATTTT. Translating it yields CASSITSNQPQHF.